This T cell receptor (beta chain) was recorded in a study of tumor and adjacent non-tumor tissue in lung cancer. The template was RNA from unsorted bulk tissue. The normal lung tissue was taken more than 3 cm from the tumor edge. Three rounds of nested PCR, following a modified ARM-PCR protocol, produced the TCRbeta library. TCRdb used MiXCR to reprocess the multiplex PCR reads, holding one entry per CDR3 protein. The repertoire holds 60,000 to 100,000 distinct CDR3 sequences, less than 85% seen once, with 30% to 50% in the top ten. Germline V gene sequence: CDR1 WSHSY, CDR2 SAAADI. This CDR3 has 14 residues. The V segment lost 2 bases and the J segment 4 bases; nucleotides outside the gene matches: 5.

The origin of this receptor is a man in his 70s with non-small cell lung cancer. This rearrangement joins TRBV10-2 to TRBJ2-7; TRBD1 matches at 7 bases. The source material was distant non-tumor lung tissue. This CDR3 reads CASSELGQRYEQYF. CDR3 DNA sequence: TGCGCCAGCAGTGAGCTGGGACAGAGATACGAGCAGTACTTC.